Sequencing of this TCR beta chain was carried out in a study of T cell responses to AZD1222 COVID-19 vaccine. Generated by immunoSEQ multiplex PCR, the TCRdb table keeps only in-frame clones and is missing some. The sample holds about 150,000 clones, 90% seen once. This clone came up once. Its antigen is not known. This CDR3 has 17 amino acids. Per germline, CDR1 SGHRS and CDR2 YFSETQ. After removal of 0 bases from V and 7 bases from J, the junction contained 13 bases not matched to a gene. Study outcomes and limitations: Donors skewed white British and female; clonal diversity was possibly underestimated. Spike-specific TCR breadth and depth rose after two AZD1222 doses. Seropositivity was recorded at baseline in only 6 or 7 AZD1222 recipients. Per reports, nearly half of all spike-specific TCRs target regions that are unmutated in variants.

This receptor was obtained from an adult who received the AZD1222 COVID-19 vaccine. This specimen consisted of peripheral blood, obtained 28 days after the second AZD1222 dose. This rearrangement joins TRBV5-1 to TRBJ1-2; 9 bases align to TRBD1. The CDR3, as DNA: TGCGCCAGCAGCTTGGTGGGACAGGGCGCGGGGGGGCCTGGCTACACCTTC. It is translated as CASSLVGQGAGGPGYTF.